These 4 T cell receptor beta chains share one sample of origin, sequenced in a study of control samples from healthy donors and cancer patients. Assay: immunoSEQ multiplex PCR; the TCRdb copy retains only in-frame clones and omits some. The sample consists of 40,000 to 60,000 clones, 87% of them appearing once. Input material: PBMCs. Receptor source: a man between 60 and 75 years old with head and neck cancer.

The chain uses TRBV7-3 and TRBJ2-1; TRBD2 matches 7 bases. This CDR3 region has 13 residues. Germline CDR1 is SGHTA and CDR2 is FQGTGA. The J segment lost 10 bases and the V segment lost 2 bases, leaving 5 bases of the junction unmatched. The CDR3 DNA follows: TGTGCCAGCAGCTTAGGGGGAGCGGGGGAGCAGTTCTTC. As protein: CASSLGGAGEQFF.

The genes are TRBV15 and TRBJ2-3; 9 nucleotides match TRBD2. The CDR3 is made up of 17 amino acids. Germline trimming cut 1 base from V and 7 bases from J; bases unmatched to any gene: 12. Germline CDR1 LNHNV, CDR2 YYDKDF (reference sequence). The CDR3 region has the DNA TGTGCCACCAGCAGAGGCATTAGCGGGGGACCCGCGCATACGCAGTATTTT. It specifies CATSRGISGGPAHTQYF.

The chain is built from TRBV3-1 (or the pseudogene TRBV3-2) and TRBJ2-2; D perhaps matches TRBD1 (6 bases). Trimming left V 7 bases short and J 3 bases short, with 12 bases between. Germline CDR1 reads LGHDT; CDR2 reads YNNKEL (reference sequence). The CDR3 sequence is 14 residues long. As DNA, the CDR3 is TGTGCCAGCACCCGTAGGGGGTACACCGGGGAGCTGTTTTTT. Its protein product is CASTRRGYTGELFF.

This chain links TRBV27 with TRBJ1-5; no firm D call. The length of the CDR3 is 13 residues. CDR1 is MNHEY and CDR2 is SMNVEV in the germline V gene (reference sequence). V dropped 3 bases and J dropped 7 bases, with 10 bases sitting between them. For the CDR3, the DNA is TGTGCCAGCAGTTTCTCCCAAGGGCAGCCCCAGCATTTT. This translates into CASSFSQGQPQHF.